Each of the 17 T cell receptor beta chains below was sequenced from the same sample in a study of CD8+ T cells in alopecia areata. cDNA reverse transcribed from extracted RNA served as the sequencing template. Profiled with immunoSEQ multiplex PCR; TCRdb holds only in-frame clones, not every one. Of 190,000 or so clones in the sample, about three fifths were seen once. Stated treatment: oral pan-JAK inhibitor, 5-10 mg twice daily. This specimen consisted of CD8+ T cells sorted from blood, obtained at week 24, from a patient treated with tofacitinib. Receptors were obtained from a human donor with alopecia areata.

V usage is TRBV7-3 and J usage is TRBJ2-2; 7 positions agree with TRBD2. Germline V gene sequence: CDR1 SGHTA, CDR2 FQGTGA. The CDR3 is 12 residues long. The ends lost 8 bases at V and 4 bases at J; junction bases unmatched: 1. The CDR3: CASAGATGELFF. Here the CDR3 DNA reads TGTGCCAGCGCGGGAGCCACCGGGGAGCTGTTTTTT.

The chain has TRBV5-8 and TRBJ2-1; 11 bases agree with TRBD2. From germline, CDR1 is SGHTS and CDR2 YDEGEE. With 1 base clipped from V and 8 bases from J, the junction kept 2 bases outside the gene matches. The CDR3 has 14 amino acids. The CDR3 sequence is CASSLTSGGDEQFF. CDR3 coding DNA: TGTGCCAGCAGCTTGACTAGCGGGGGTGATGAGCAGTTCTTC.

This sequence joins TRBV29-1 and TRBJ2-7; 7 nucleotides agree with TRBD1. The germline V gene has CDR1 SQVTM and CDR2 ANQGSEA. With 7 bases clipped from V and 4 bases from J, the junction kept 4 bases outside the gene matches. The CDR3 contains 11 residues. CDR3 nucleotides: TGCAGCGGTGACAGGGAATACGAGCAGTACTTC. As protein: CSGDREYEQYF.

The J gene is TRBJ2-3, the V gene TRBV6-1; D is undetermined. This CDR3 spans 11 amino acids. V was cut by 5 bases and J by 3 bases, with 3 bases left in between. Germline CDR1 and CDR2: MNHNS and SASEGT. The CDR3 loop reads CASSTTDTQYF. The CDR3 bases are TGTGCCAGCAGTACAACAGATACGCAGTATTTT.

Only one count was recorded for this clone. The rearrangement uses TRBV27 and TRBJ2-7; 10 positions match TRBD2. The germline V gene encodes CDR1 MNHEY and CDR2 SMNVEV (reference sequence). The CDR3 runs 14 residues. The V and J ends lost 6 bases and 3 bases, in that order; junction bases with no gene match: 5. The chain's CDR3 is CASSISGGNYEQYF. The CDR3 bases are TGTGCCAGCAGCATTAGCGGGGGGAACTACGAGCAGTACTTC.

V usage is TRBV29-1 and J usage is TRBJ2-3, with 9 positions matching TRBD2. Germline V gives CDR1 SQVTM, CDR2 ANQGSEA. Trimming at V came to 0 bases and at J to 3 bases, leaving 4 bases not matched to a gene. This CDR3 is 15 amino acids long. The CDR3 sequence: CSVEDSGGRTDTQYF. The CDR3 nucleotides read TGCAGCGTTGAAGATAGCGGGGGACGAACAGATACGCAGTATTTT.

This clone has only a few counts. The chain is built from TRBV9 and TRBJ2-1, with TRBD1 matching over 7 bases. Germline CDR1 and CDR2: SGDLS and YYNGEE. V dropped 3 bases and J dropped 2; count of bases not matched to a gene: 8. The CDR3 contains 16 residues. CDR3 residues: CASSASRGGTYNEQFF. The CDR3 bases are TGTGCCAGCAGCGCCAGCCGAGGGGGCACCTACAATGAGCAGTTCTTC. Based on the CDR3 plus reference TRBV9 and TRBJ2-1, the full variable domain is DSGVTQTPKHLITATGQRVTLRCSPRSGDLSVYWYQQSLDQGLQFLIQYYNGEERAKGNILERFSAQQFPDLHSELNLSSLELGDSALYFCASSASRGGTYNEQFFGPGTRLTVL.

The rearrangement joins TRBV5-1 to TRBJ2-3; unclear D gene. Germline-derived CDR1 and CDR2 are SGHRS and YFSETQ. This CDR3 contains 13 residues. V was clipped by 4 bases and J by 4 bases, with 10 bases between them. CDR3: CASSALRADTQYF. The CDR3 bases are TGCGCCAGCAGCGCCCTAAGGGCAGATACGCAGTATTTT.

V gene TRBV25-1 combines with J gene TRBJ2-3, with TRBD2 matching 12 bases. CDR1 is MGHDK and CDR2 is SYGVNS in the germline V gene. V dropped 5 bases and J dropped 2; count of bases not matched to a gene: 5. The CDR3 runs to 16 residues. CDR3 sequence (DNA): TGTGCCAGCAGTCGACTAGCGGGGGTTCCCACAGATACGCAGTATTTT. It encodes CASSRLAGVPTDTQYF.

V is TRBV30 and J is TRBJ2-2, with D unresolved. The V end lost 3 bases, the J end lost 4 bases, and 6 bases lay between the germline ends. The CDR3 loop spans 12 amino acids. Germline CDR1 and CDR2: GTSNPN and SVGIG (reference sequence). Here the CDR3 DNA reads TGTGCCTGGAGCGGGTCCACCGGGGAGCTGTTTTTT. As protein: CAWSGSTGELFF.

The chain is built from TRBV4-1 and TRBJ1-5; perhaps TRBD1 as D (6 bases). Germline values: CDR1 MGHRA, CDR2 YSYEKL. The CDR3 runs 18 residues. V gave up 0 bases and J gave up 3 bases, with 18 bases separating them. The CDR3 nucleotides are TGCGCCAGCAGCCAAGATCCGGCGGAGGGGGTTCACAATCAGCCCCAGCATTTT. As protein: CASSQDPAEGVHNQPQHF.

The V and J genes are TRBV30 and TRBJ2-7, with 11 bases fitting TRBD1. Germline CDR1 GTSNPN, CDR2 SVGIG (reference sequence). V lost 4 bases to trimming and J lost 5 bases; unmatched junction nucleotides: 4. This CDR3 spans 13 amino acids. CDR3 protein: CAWTGQGADEQYF. The CDR3 coding sequence is TGTGCCTGGACCGGACAGGGGGCCGACGAGCAGTACTTC.

This clone was detected only once. This chain links TRBV7-9 with TRBJ2-5; TRBD2 is a possible D gene (6 bases). The CDR3 loop spans 15 amino acids. V was cut by 2 bases and J by 5 bases, with 15 bases left in between. Germline CDR1 is SEHNR and CDR2 is FQNEAQ (reference sequence). The CDR3 nucleotides read TGTGCCAGCAGCTTAAAGACAGACCGGGGGGAGACCCAGTACTTC. Its protein is CASSLKTDRGETQYF.

The genes are TRBV4-1 and TRBJ2-1; D uncertain. V was pared by 4 bases and J by 5 bases, with 3 bases between. The length of the CDR3 is 11 residues. Germline V CDR1 and CDR2: MGHRA, YSYEKL. DNA of the CDR3: TGCGCCAGCAGCCGGGACAATGAGCAGTTCTTC. Its protein is CASSRDNEQFF.

The chain uses TRBV7-9 and TRBJ2-5, with a possible D match to TRBD1 (7 bases). Germline CDR1 SEHNR, CDR2 FQNEAQ (reference sequence). V lost 7 bases and J lost 5, with 20 bases in between. The CDR3 is 15 residues long. CDR3 nucleotide sequence: TGTGCCAGCAACGGGAGAGGAAGGGGGCCGGAGACCCAGTACTTC. This encodes CASNGRGRGPETQYF.

J is TRBJ1-2 and V is TRBV2, with no clear D. Germline V gives CDR1 SNHLY, CDR2 FYNNEI. V was cut by 4 bases and J by 1 base, with 7 bases left in between. The CDR3 contains 13 residues. The chain's CDR3 is CASSGNLNYGYTF. CDR3 nucleotides: TGTGCCAGCAGTGGTAACCTTAACTATGGCTACACCTTC.

The rearrangement joins TRBV7-9 to TRBJ1-5; 8 bases are a match to TRBD1. There are 14 residues in the CDR3. From germline, CDR1 is SEHNR and CDR2 FQNEAQ (reference sequence). V lost 5 bases and J lost 3; bases outside the gene matches: 3. CDR3 loop: CASSADRANQPQHF. CDR3 nucleotides: TGTGCCAGCAGCGCGGACAGGGCCAATCAGCCCCAGCATTTT.